This TCR beta chain came from a study of read filtering for tumor transcriptome and immune sequencing. Study-level background: The cohort had around 18 men and roughly 13 women aged roughly 47 to 90, mean about 67 years. Transcriptome libraries were built from DNase-treated RNA.

This library used approximately 390 ng RNA and molecular barcoded adaptors spanning alpha/delta and beta/gamma chains. A single record per CDR3 protein comes from TCRdb applying MiXCR to the reads. Of 75,000 to 95,000 distinct CDR3 sequences detected, approximately 13% appear once; the ten largest clones hold 14% to 15%. This CDR3 region has 13 residues. The germline V gene has CDR1 SEHNR and CDR2 FQNEAQ (reference sequence). V was cut by 2 bases and J by 10 bases, with 12 bases left in between. Ten or more counts support this clonotype. The antigen is not known. At the time of active disease, bone marrow was collected from every patient. Findings and caveats of the study: Compared with RNA-seq, IR-seq gave much higher clonotype depth and reliability.

The chain is built from TRBV7-9 and TRBJ2-1; no reliable D call. This TCR derives from a donor over 35 with multiple myeloma. The sample consisted of a population of CD138-negative cells sorted from bone marrow. CDR3 sequence reads: CASSLWAVNEQFF. In DNA form, the CDR3 reads TGTGCCAGCAGCTTATGGGCTGTGAACGAGCAGTTCTTC.